The rows below give T cell receptor beta chains drawn from one sample of a study of T-cell reconstitution after alpha-beta-depleted transplantation in children. TCRdb called the PCR reads again in MiXCR, with one record for every CDR3 protein. The sample has 450,000 to 600,000 distinct CDR3 sequences; approximately 29% are singletons. Sequenced material: PBMCs from the stem cell graft donor, taken from the stem cell graft. These TCRs come from a human donor who donated a stem cell graft to a child with aplastic anemia. Both conserved end residues are part of each CDR3. The order of the fields is J gene, clone size, V gene, D gene, CDR3 DNA, CDR3 protein. D genes are given only for firm matches. The size of a clone is reported for some rows only, either as once, few or many, or as a class for expanded clones.

J: TRBJ2-5; size: many; V: TRBV5-6; D: .; DNA: TGTGCCAGCAGCTTGTATCTTTTGGCCAGACCTCAAGAGACCCAGTACTTC; CDR3: CASSLYLLARPQETQYF
J: TRBJ1-4; size: .; V: TRBV20-1; D: .; DNA: TGCAGTGCTAGAGTTACGACAGACGAAAAACTGTTTTTT; CDR3: CSARVTTDEKLFF
J: TRBJ2-2; size: few; V: TRBV27; D: TRBD1; DNA: TGTGCCAGCCGGACAGGGGCGGTAAGCGGGGAGCTGTTTTTT; CDR3: CASRTGAVSGELFF
J: TRBJ2-7; size: once; V: TRBV7-9; D: .; DNA: TGTGCCAGCAGCTTATATGGTAGCGGCACCTACGAGCAGTACTTC; CDR3: CASSLYGSGTYEQYF
J: TRBJ2-2; size: .; V: TRBV12-3/TRBV12-4; D: .; DNA: TGTGCCAGCAGCCTAGCGTCTAACACCGGGGAGCTGTTTTTT; CDR3: CASSLASNTGELFF
J: TRBJ2-1; size: few; V: TRBV5-1; D: TRBD2; DNA: TGCGCCAGCAGCTTGCTTCCTAGCGGGAGGGCCATGGCTTACAATGAGCAGTTCTTC; CDR3: CASSLLPSGRAMAYNEQFF
J: TRBJ1-1; size: .; V: TRBV7-9; D: .; DNA: TGTGCCAGCAGCTTCTCCAGTATGGGGAACACTGAAGCTTTCTTT; CDR3: CASSFSSMGNTEAFF
J: TRBJ1-3; size: few; V: TRBV5-6; D: .; DNA: TGTGCCAGCAGCTCCTTTGAGTTCGCTTCTGGAAACACCATATATTTT; CDR3: CASSSFEFASGNTIYF
J: TRBJ2-1; size: few; V: TRBV4-3; D: TRBD2; DNA: TGCGCCAGCAGCCAAGAGTCCATGATAGCGGGAGGAACGCGGAATGAGCAGTTCTTC; CDR3: CASSQESMIAGGTRNEQFF
J: TRBJ1-5; size: few; V: TRBV29-1; D: TRBD1; DNA: TGCAGCGTCCACACAGGGGTCGGACAGCCCCAGCATTTT; CDR3: CSVHTGVGQPQHF
J: TRBJ1-1; size: few; V: TRBV12-5; D: .; DNA: TGTGCTAGTGGTTTGGCAATGACATCGGGGTGGAACACTGAAGCTTTCTTT; CDR3: CASGLAMTSGWNTEAFF
J: TRBJ2-1; size: few; V: TRBV29-1; D: TRBD2; DNA: TGCAGCGTTGGAGGGGTTAGCGGGATCTCCTACAATGAGCAGTTCTTC; CDR3: CSVGGVSGISYNEQFF
J: TRBJ1-1; size: few; V: TRBV18; D: TRBD1; DNA: TGTGCCAGCTCACTTACGACAGGGATTGGGAACACTGAAGCTTTCTTT; CDR3: CASSLTTGIGNTEAFF
J: TRBJ2-3; size: .; V: TRBV10-3; D: .; DNA: TGTGCCATCAGTGCTAGTATGGGCTTCACAGATACGCAGTATTTT; CDR3: CAISASMGFTDTQYF
J: TRBJ2-1; size: .; V: TRBV5-1; D: TRBD1; DNA: TGCGCCAGCAGCTGGGGACAGCAGTACAATGAGCAGTTCTTC; CDR3: CASSWGQQYNEQFF
J: TRBJ2-1; size: .; V: TRBV5-4; D: TRBD1; DNA: TGTGCCAGCAGCTCTTTGTCCGGGACAGGGAGTTACAATGAGCAGTTCTTC; CDR3: CASSSLSGTGSYNEQFF
J: TRBJ2-3; size: few; V: TRBV4-1; D: .; DNA: TGCGCCAGCAGCCAAGGGGGAACAGGTTATACCACAGATACGCAGTATTTT; CDR3: CASSQGGTGYTTDTQYF
J: TRBJ2-6; size: .; V: TRBV29-1; D: .; DNA: TGCAGCGTTTTCCATTCTGGGGCCAACGTCCTGACTTTC; CDR3: CSVFHSGANVLTF
J: TRBJ2-6; size: few; V: TRBV12-3/TRBV12-4; D: .; DNA: TGTGCCAGCAGTTTAAGGGGGTTCGGTGGGGCCAACGTCCTGACTTTC; CDR3: CASSLRGFGGANVLTF
J: TRBJ2-5; size: .; V: TRBV7-6; D: .; DNA: TGTGCCAGCAGCTTACAGGGACTAGAGACCCAGTACTTC; CDR3: CASSLQGLETQYF
J: TRBJ1-1; size: once; V: TRBV29-1; D: TRBD1; DNA: TGCAGCGTTCTGATCGGGACAGCGAACACTGAAGCTTTCTTT; CDR3: CSVLIGTANTEAFF
J: TRBJ2-2; size: .; V: TRBV9; D: TRBD1; DNA: TGTGCCAGCACCCGACAGGGAGCCACCGGGGAGCTGTTTTTT; CDR3: CASTRQGATGELFF
J: TRBJ2-3; size: few; V: TRBV6-5; D: TRBD2; DNA: TGTGCCAGCAGTTACTCGAGCGGGGATAGATCAGATACGCAGTATTTT; CDR3: CASSYSSGDRSDTQYF
J: TRBJ2-3; size: .; V: TRBV30; D: .; DNA: TGTGCCTGGAGTGCCTTAGGTATAAGCACAGATACGCAGTATTTT; CDR3: CAWSALGISTDTQYF
J: TRBJ2-5; size: few; V: TRBV29-1; D: TRBD2; DNA: TGCAGCGTTGAGCGGGGGGCGAGGCAAGAGACCCAGTACTTC; CDR3: CSVERGARQETQYF
J: TRBJ2-2; size: .; V: TRBV30; D: TRBD2; DNA: TGTGCCTGGAAGCCAGCCGGGACTAGTACCGGGGAGCTGTTTTTT; CDR3: CAWKPAGTSTGELFF
J: TRBJ2-7; size: .; V: TRBV7-3; D: .; DNA: TGTGCCAGCAGCCCTAGAGGGACAAACGAGCAGTACTTC; CDR3: CASSPRGTNEQYF
J: TRBJ2-7; size: .; V: TRBV5-8; D: TRBD1; DNA: TGTGCCAGCAGCTTAACTTTCTGGGACAGGGGGCTTTACGAGCAGTACTTC; CDR3: CASSLTFWDRGLYEQYF
J: TRBJ2-3; size: .; V: TRBV12-5; D: TRBD1; DNA: TGTGCTAGTGGTTTCCCGGGACAGATCACAGATACGCAGTATTTT; CDR3: CASGFPGQITDTQYF
J: TRBJ1-5; size: few; V: TRBV27; D: TRBD1; DNA: TGTGCCAGCGGGGTTCTTGGGACAGGGCTCCGGTATTTT; CDR3: CASGVLGTGLRYF
J: TRBJ1-1; size: .; V: TRBV7-9; D: .; DNA: TGTGCCAGCAGCTTTCGCGCAGGGATGAACACTGAAGCTTTCTTT; CDR3: CASSFRAGMNTEAFF
J: TRBJ1-5; size: many; V: TRBV29-1; D: .; DNA: TGCAGCGCCTCCACCGGGACCGCCGATCAGCCCCAGCATTTT; CDR3: CSASTGTADQPQHF
J: TRBJ1-2; size: many; V: TRBV20-1; D: .; DNA: TGCAGTGCTAGAGGGCAGGGTGGAGGCTACACCTTC; CDR3: CSARGQGGGYTF
J: TRBJ2-1; size: .; V: TRBV27; D: TRBD2; DNA: TGTGCCAGCAGTTTACGTGGCGGGAGGGGGGATGAGCAGTTCTTC; CDR3: CASSLRGGRGDEQFF
J: TRBJ1-2; size: .; V: TRBV4-1; D: .; DNA: TGCGCCAGCAGCCAAGATCAGTCGGCACAGTGGTATGGCTACACCTTC; CDR3: CASSQDQSAQWYGYTF
J: TRBJ2-1; size: .; V: TRBV29-1; D: .; DNA: TGCAGCGTTTTCGGGACACCTGAAATAGGGAATGAGCAGTTCTTC; CDR3: CSVFGTPEIGNEQFF
J: TRBJ2-1; size: few; V: TRBV6-2/TRBV6-3; D: .; DNA: TGTGCCAGCAGTAAGCTCACTACAGGGCTCGACGAGCAGTTCTTC; CDR3: CASSKLTTGLDEQFF
J: TRBJ1-4; size: .; V: TRBV9; D: .; DNA: TGTGCCAGCAGCGTAGATTGGGGGCGTGATGAAAAACTGTTTTTT; CDR3: CASSVDWGRDEKLFF
J: TRBJ2-5; size: .; V: TRBV29-1; D: TRBD1; DNA: TGCAGCGTCCTACTTGGACAGGGAGAGACCCAGTACTTC; CDR3: CSVLLGQGETQYF
J: TRBJ2-1; size: .; V: TRBV4-2; D: TRBD2; DNA: TGTGCCAGCAGCCAGACTAGCGGGAGAGTCAATGAGCAGTTCTTC; CDR3: CASSQTSGRVNEQFF
J: TRBJ2-1; size: once; V: TRBV15; D: .; DNA: TGTGCCACCAGCAGAGATTGGTCTAGGCCGTACAATGAGCAGTTCTTC; CDR3: CATSRDWSRPYNEQFF
J: TRBJ1-4; size: few; V: TRBV27; D: .; DNA: TGTGCCAGCAGTTTACTCCCGGGGGCAACTAATGAAAAACTGTTTTTT; CDR3: CASSLLPGATNEKLFF
J: TRBJ2-5; size: few; V: TRBV12-3/TRBV12-4; D: TRBD1; DNA: TGTGCCAGCAGTACGGGACAGCTACAAGAGACCCAGTACTTC; CDR3: CASSTGQLQETQYF
J: TRBJ1-3; size: few; V: TRBV13; D: .; DNA: TGTGCCAGCAGCCTTCGAAACACCATATATTTT; CDR3: CASSLRNTIYF
J: TRBJ2-1; size: few; V: TRBV12-5; D: TRBD2; DNA: TGTGCTAGTGGTTTGGTAGCCGGGAGGGGGTATAATGAGCAGTTCTTC; CDR3: CASGLVAGRGYNEQFF
J: TRBJ1-1; size: .; V: TRBV5-1; D: TRBD1; DNA: TGCGCCAGCAGCGGTTACGGGACAGGGATGGGTGGCACTGAAGCTTTCTTT; CDR3: CASSGYGTGMGGTEAFF
J: TRBJ1-5; size: .; V: TRBV15; D: TRBD1; DNA: TGTGCCACCAGCAGAGGGAGAGGGACAGAGGGGCAGCCCCAGCATTTT; CDR3: CATSRGRGTEGQPQHF
J: TRBJ2-3; size: few; V: TRBV4-3; D: TRBD1; DNA: TGCGCCAGCAGCCAAGGAACAGGGGCGCGTACAGATACGCAGTATTTT; CDR3: CASSQGTGARTDTQYF
J: TRBJ1-1; size: few; V: TRBV7-2; D: TRBD1; DNA: TGTGCCAGCAGCGCACAGGGACAGATGAACACTGAAGCTTTCTTT; CDR3: CASSAQGQMNTEAFF
J: TRBJ2-1; size: .; V: TRBV5-1; D: .; DNA: TGCGCCAGCAACTATGGAGGGCATGACAATGAGCAGTTCTTC; CDR3: CASNYGGHDNEQFF
J: TRBJ2-6; size: .; V: TRBV30; D: .; DNA: TGTGCCTGGATTCGGGTGGCCCGAACTGGGGCCAACGTCCTGACTTTC; CDR3: CAWIRVARTGANVLTF
J: TRBJ2-3; size: few; V: TRBV7-2; D: .; DNA: TGTGCCAGCACCCAAGGGGCGGTGGGGCCAGATACGCAGTATTTT; CDR3: CASTQGAVGPDTQYF
J: TRBJ1-3; size: few; V: TRBV30; D: .; DNA: TGTGCCTGGAATCACGACTCTGGAAACACCATATATTTT; CDR3: CAWNHDSGNTIYF
J: TRBJ2-1; size: few; V: TRBV13; D: TRBD2; DNA: TGTGCCAGCAGCTTAGGCCTAGCGGGAGTTCATGAGCAGTTCTTC; CDR3: CASSLGLAGVHEQFF
J: TRBJ2-3; size: .; V: TRBV30; D: TRBD1; DNA: TGTGCCTGGGGACAGGCGAGCACAGATACGCAGTATTTT; CDR3: CAWGQASTDTQYF
J: TRBJ2-7; size: .; V: TRBV28; D: .; DNA: TGTGCCAGCACGGCCCCCTCCTACGAGCAGTACTTC; CDR3: CASTAPSYEQYF
J: TRBJ2-3; size: .; V: TRBV24-1; D: .; DNA: TGTGCCACCAGTGACCCCGGCCCAAGCACAGATACGCAGTATTTT; CDR3: CATSDPGPSTDTQYF
J: TRBJ1-1; size: .; V: TRBV12-3/TRBV12-4; D: .; DNA: TGTGCCAGCAGTCCTAATGGGGGCCACACTGAAGCTTTCTTT; CDR3: CASSPNGGHTEAFF
J: TRBJ1-1; size: .; V: TRBV19; D: .; DNA: TGTGCCAGTAGTACCGCCCGGAACACTGAAGCTTTCTTT; CDR3: CASSTARNTEAFF
J: TRBJ1-1; size: once; V: TRBV18; D: .; DNA: TGTGCCAGCTCACACTGGGACGTCCCCACTGAAGCTTTCTTT; CDR3: CASSHWDVPTEAFF